The 3 T cell receptor beta chains below were found in one sample sequenced in a study of cytomegalovirus exposure and HLA in healthy donors. PCR employed 60 Vbeta and 13 Jbeta primers. Libraries were prepared by immunoSEQ multiplex PCR; TCRdb keeps only in-frame clonotypes and omits some of them. The table has about 170,000 clones, around 80% seen once. The sample was PBMCs. Receptors originate from a female donor in good health and CMV-seronegative.

The V gene is TRBV7-6, the J gene TRBJ1-5, with unresolved D. CDR1 is SGHVS, CDR2 FNYEAQ, per germline. The V end was cut by 2 bases, the J end by 5 bases, with 7 bases between. CDR3 size: 13 residues. The CDR3 here is CASSLSEDQPQHF. DNA of the CDR3: TGTGCCAGCAGCTTAAGTGAGGATCAGCCCCAGCATTTT.

The gene calls are TRBV4-3 and TRBJ1-2; 7 nucleotides line up with TRBD1. This CDR3 spans 14 amino acids. V trimming: 0 bases; J trimming: 8 bases; junction bases outside the gene matches: 6. In germline, CDR1 is LGHNA, CDR2 YSLEER. The CDR3 region has the DNA TGCGCCAGCAGCCAAGATATCCTGACAGGGGGCTACACCTTC. Translated, it gives CASSQDILTGGYTF.

The J gene is TRBJ2-7, the V gene TRBV7-9; D remains unclear. Per the germline V gene, CDR1 is SEHNR and CDR2 is FQNEAQ (reference sequence). The CDR3 totals 14 residues. Trimming cost V 5 bases and J 0 bases, with 11 bases left between them. In nucleotides, the CDR3 is TGTGCCAGCAGCCCCCCTCGGAGCTCCTACGAGCAGTACTTC. It translates to CASSPPRSSYEQYF.